This TCR beta chain was documented in a study of shared clonotypes between healthy human individuals (dated by TCRdb to about 2020). With regard to the full study: The cohort comprised two women and a few men aged 18 to 49 years. For each donor, CD4 naive and CD4 memory were each run on three plates, CD8 naive on two plates, and CD8 memory on one plate. To increase sequencing depth and limit assay-specific biases, different laboratories used diverse techniques to prepare libraries and sequence TCR repertoires. Leukapheresis yielded between about 0.8 and 9.5 billion PBMCs per donor. To estimate repertoire size and how much clonotype sharing occurs between individuals, the study deeply sequenced the blood TCR repertoires of roughly 5 healthy adults. What the work shows at the level of the full study, not this receptor alone: Incomplete sequencing was indicated by rarefaction of sorted-subset datasets, despite the large sequencing depth. Pairwise subsampling indicated that sequencing depth was expected to affect the degree of clonotype sharing among donors. Sharing across a handful of donors was observed for 4.5% to 6.5% of naive CD4, over 3% of naive CD8, over 2% of memory CD4, and roughly 0.4% of memory CD8 clonotypes. Compared with non-shared clonotypes, the clonotypes found in all four sorted-subset donors had higher generation probabilities. Because the study included a small number of donors, the genetic and exposure-history diversity represented was limited. Naive subsets generally had larger estimated clonotype richness than memory subsets did. Only blood was sampled, and tissue TCR repertoires likely differ from those in blood.

Using the deep immunoSEQ assay, multiplex PCR amplified TCR CDR3 regions from genomic DNA. Extracted genomic DNA from each cell subset was distributed evenly across all wells of several immunoSEQ 96-well plates, and each plate was treated as a replicate. For sorted subsets, each replicate PCR was loaded with 150 to 250 ng genomic DNA, equivalent to some 27,000 T cell genomes. Purified libraries were quantified with a Qubit 3.0 fluorometer, sized on a Bioanalyzer 2100, and re-quantified with the KAPA Library Quantification kit. Every immunoSEQ 96-well plate was sequenced on a separate single-read 150-cycle Illumina NextSeq 550 flow cell. The original pipeline was this. Because only junctional sequences without quality scores were contained in the immunoSEQ output, filtering matching that applied to full-length reads could not be performed. Sequences were annotated with PyIR, a Python wrapper for IgBLAST v1.9, and V/J genes and CDR3 were assigned using IMGT germline references. Reads with weak V/J assignments (E-value above 1e-6), missing CDR3, stop codons, out-of-frame junctions, or ambiguous translated residues were removed. A V3J clonotype was defined by an identical inferred V gene, J gene, and CDR3 amino acid sequence. Percentage overlap between repertoires was calculated by dividing the number of shared unique clonotypes by the size of the smaller repertoire. Three approaches were used to assess repertoire richness: RTK rarefaction, the Chao1 estimator, and Recon v2.1 estimates of unobserved clonotypes. Generation probabilities were computed with OLGA for all TCRbeta clonotypes obtained by the gDNA method from a few donors. The clones in this table, taken by TCRdb from immuneACCESS, are in-frame only. Not every clone is retained; where verified, under half of the shortfall comes from an unresolved V gene, and the cause of the rest is unknown. Clonal size and the V and J genes are those of that table, whereas D and trimming came from the DNA. The table for this sample lists about 2.1 million clones; roughly 95% of them were counted only once. The ten biggest clones cover less than 2% of the sample.

V lost 4 bases and J lost 3 bases, and the count of bases not matched to a germline gene is 3. The germline V gene supplies CDR1 SGHAT and CDR2 FQNNGV. Including cysteine and phenylalanine, the CDR3 has 14 amino acids. Left in the record is the CDR3 DNA by itself, 42 bases read in frame from the first base. With respect to this clone: This receptor's antigen is unknown. Nothing much larger sits one base from this clone, and base qualities are not available.

CD8 naive samples were CD45RO-negative cells positively selected for CCR7, giving a CD45RA+CCR7+ population that excluded TemRA cells. The donors were healthy, HIV-negative adults who had no recently reported acute infections or vaccinations. All donors were Caucasian adults living in Nashville, Tennessee, USA. Blood was obtained by leukapheresis, after which PBMCs were separated by Ficoll-Histopaque density gradient centrifugation and cryopreserved in liquid nitrogen vapor phase. Analytical flow cytometry was used to check the purity and quantity of every magnetically sorted T cell population. Each sorted fraction had its genomic DNA isolated and then quantified by UV absorbance on a Nanodrop 2000c.

The chain is assembled from TRBV11-2 and TRBJ2-1, with 7 central nucleotides matching TRBD2. The sequence came from a man aged 18 to 30 in good health. Some clones in this sample may be carry-over from other donors' samples. Sequencing used naive CD8+ T cells from PBMCs. In the paper's terms, the cell subset or site label means: CD45RA+CCR7+. The CDR3 corresponds to CASSWTRDYNEQFF. The nucleotide sequence reads TGTGCCAGCAGCTGGACTAGAGACTACAATGAGCAGTTCTTC.